This TCR beta chain was captured by sequencing in a study of shared clonotypes between healthy human individuals. Germline V CDR1 and CDR2: SGHTA, FQGNSA. CDR3 length equals 16 residues. Trimming stripped 1 base from V and 2 bases from J, with 14 bases between. Here immunoSEQ multiplex PCR was the method, and the copy in TCRdb shows in-frame clones only, minus some. Here the sample spans 2,500,000 or so clones, over 85% being singletons. A word on this clone: The antigen is unknown.

Whole-study findings and limits: Memory subsets had estimated richness that was generally smaller than that of naive subsets. Sorted-subset sequencing was shown by rarefaction to be incomplete despite large depth.

The sequenced sample consisted of naive CD4+ T cells from PBMCs. Subset specified: CD45RA+ positively selected. J is TRBJ1-2 and V is TRBV7-2, with D possibly being TRBD1 (5 bases). This receptor was identified in a man younger than 30 in good health. Some clones in this sample may be carry-over from other donors' samples. The chain's CDR3 is CASSLGGESGNYGYTF. CDR3 nucleotide sequence: TGTGCCAGCAGCTTAGGAGGGGAGTCGGGGAACTATGGCTACACCTTC.